The following is a T cell receptor (beta chain) sequence with its context. The data belong to a study of blood T cell repertoires in COVID-19. Study information: Sources were T cells, B-cell-depleted T cells, or PBMCs; the material itself was cDNA or gDNA.

The CDR3 contains 14 residues. V was pared by 3 bases and J by 0 bases, with 9 bases between. CDR1 is LGHDT, CDR2 YNNKEL, per germline (reference sequence). Authors' analysis steps: Using reference gene primer amplification, nucleated cell counts were estimated. Here immunoSEQ multiplex PCR was the method, and the copy in TCRdb shows in-frame clones only, minus some. D and trimming were read from the DNA, whereas the V and J calls and clone size are those reported in that table. The sample includes about 210,000 clones, roughly 77% of them seen just once. This TCR was recovered from a middle-aged man who had recovered from COVID-19. V is TRBV3-1 (or the pseudogene TRBV3-2) and J is TRBJ2-7; possible D gene TRBD2, 5 bases. Source material: PBMCs or T cells enriched from blood (not recorded which). The CDR3 region is CASSQGVPSYEQYF. The CDR3 bases are TGTGCCAGCAGCCAGGGAGTCCCCTCCTACGAGCAGTACTTC.